The 31 T cell receptor beta chains below all came from one sample that was sequenced in a study of blood T cells in healthy people across ages. With a J-beta primer mix and a sample-barcoded 5' primer, a second PCR ran about 7 to 12 cycles. TCRdb fed the 5' RACE reads into MiXCR, producing one record per CDR3 protein. The sample consists of roughly 1.6 million distinct CDR3 sequences, around 36% of them appearing once. Sequenced material: blood. The receptors derive from a woman in her 30s in good health.

Points on this clonotype: This sequence may be a read error, since a much larger clone differs from it by one base. Without the conserved terminal phenylalanine or tryptophan, this CDR3 likely stems from a read error. The J gene is TRBJ2-6, the V gene TRBV20-1; D remains ambiguous. CDR3 length equals 14 residues. V lost 5 bases, J lost 0 bases, and 8 bases lay in between. Germline loops: CDR1 DFQATT, CDR2 SNEGSKA (reference sequence). CDR3 bases: TGCAGTGCTGTTGATTTCTCTGGGGCCAACGTCCTGACTTGC. Translated: CSAVDFSGANVLTC.

Concerning this clonotype itself: With a much larger clone just one base away, this may be a read error. The chain couples TRBV3-1 to TRBJ1-2, with no clear D. The CDR3 extends over 13 amino acids. The V gene's germline CDR1 is LGHDT and CDR2 YNNKEL (reference sequence). The CDR3 spells CASSQGMDYGHTF. In DNA, the CDR3 is TGTGCCAGCAGCCAGGGGATGGACTATGGCCACACCTTC.

This clonotype was observed a few times. The CDR3 loop is CASSSLPGQGTGYEQYF. The CDR3 DNA is TGTGCCAGCAGTTCCTTACCGGGACAGGGAACTGGGTACGAGCAGTACTTC. This chain joins TRBV28 and TRBJ2-7; 9 bases are a match to TRBD1. Germline lookup yields CDR1 MDHEN and CDR2 SYDVKM. Germline trimming cut 4 bases from V and 4 bases from J; bases unmatched to any gene: 14. The CDR3 has 17 residues.

Of note for this clonotype: A much larger clone differs by one base, so this may be a read error. V and J are TRBV29-1 and TRBJ2-1; D is uncertain. The ends were cut back, 6 bases at V and 13 bases at J, with 22 bases in the middle. The CDR3 loop spans 13 amino acids. CDR1 is SQVTM, CDR2 ANQGSEA, per germline. This CDR3 reads CSVQGHRAETQFF. CDR3 DNA sequence: TGCAGCGTCCAAGGCCACCGGGCGGAGACCCAGTTCTTC.

This clonotype appeared a few times. The genes are TRBV2 and TRBJ2-5; possible D gene TRBD2, 5 bases. The CDR3 covers 13 residues. Germline values: CDR1 SNHLY, CDR2 FYNNEI. Deletions cut 0 bases from V and 9 bases from J, with 11 bases between. The CDR3 DNA sequence: TGTGCCAGCAGTGAAGCGACGGGGAGACCCCAGTACTTC. Translation: CASSEATGRPQYF.

The rearrangement uses TRBV7-8 and TRBJ2-7, with 10 bases fitting TRBD1. V lost 5 bases and J lost 0; bases outside the gene matches: 7. Germline CDR1 SGHVS, CDR2 FQNEAQ. The length of the CDR3 is 16 residues. The CDR3 DNA reads as TGTGCCAGCAGCCCTCGGGGACAGGGGCCCTCCTACGAGCAGTACTTC. Translating gives CASSPRGQGPSYEQYF.

The chain links TRBV18 to TRBJ1-5; no clear D. The germline V gene encodes CDR1 KGHSH and CDR2 LQKENI. The CDR3 has 16 amino acids. With 3 bases removed from V and 5 bases from J, the gap between germline ends came to 17 bases. CDR3 sequence reads: CASSPSNKGEDQPQHF. CDR3 DNA: TGTGCCAGCTCACCGTCCAACAAGGGAGAAGATCAGCCCCAGCATTTT.

The CDR3 DNA reads TGTGCCATCAGTGTCGGACGGGTCGGGCAGTACTTC. Translation: CAISVGRVGQYF. The J gene is TRBJ2-5, the V gene TRBV10-3, with D unclear. CDR1 ENHRY and CDR2 SYGVKD come from the germline V gene. The V and J ends lost 4 bases and 11 bases respectively, with 14 bases between them. The CDR3 consists of 12 residues.

The V call is TRBV15, the J call TRBJ1-4; the match to TRBD1 covers 8 bases. V lost 3 bases and J lost 7; bases outside the gene matches: 10. The CDR3 runs 16 residues. Germline V gene lookup returns CDR1 LNHNV and CDR2 YYDKDF (reference sequence). CDR3 sequence reads: CATSRAQGAFPEKLFF. CDR3 sequence (DNA): TGTGCCACCAGCAGGGCCCAGGGGGCTTTTCCTGAAAAACTGTTTTTT.

Remarks on this clonotype: A much larger clone is a single base away; this may be a read error. The gene calls are TRBV2 and TRBJ2-1, with TRBD2 as a possible D gene (6 bases). V lost 8 bases to trimming and J lost 10 bases, with 18 bases between them. Germline CDR1 SNHLY, CDR2 FYNNEI. The CDR3 length is 13 residues. CDR3 sequence: CASRPGEPYEQFF. In nucleotides, the CDR3 is TGTGCCAGCCGACCGGGAGAACCCTACGAGCAGTTCTTC. Using reference TRBV2 and TRBJ2-1 for the parts outside the CDR3, the full variable domain is EPEVTQTPSHQVTQMGQEVILRCVPISNHLYFYWYRQILGQKVEFLVSFYNNEISEKSEIFDDQFSVERPDGSNFTLKIRSTKLEDSAMYFCASRPGEPYEQFFGPGTRLTVL.

This clonotype was detected many times. The chain uses TRBV27 and TRBJ2-7; the D is unclear. The CDR3 sequence is 13 residues long. Germline CDR1 and CDR2: MNHEY and SMNVEV (reference sequence). Trimming took 8 bases from V and 4 from J, leaving 15 bases between them. CDR3 in DNA: TGTGCCAGCTCGATCGCTACAGAGTACGAGCAGTACTTC. It yields the protein CASSIATEYEQYF.

The chain has TRBV6-1 and TRBJ2-7; possibly TRBD1 for D (6 bases). V shed 8 bases and J shed 2 bases, with 16 bases lying between them. The CDR3 extends over 14 amino acids. Germline V lookup: CDR1 MNHNS, CDR2 SASEGT. DNA for the CDR3: TGTGCCAGCGACCTCATGGACAGCGCCTACGAGCAGTACTTC. It codes for CASDLMDSAYEQYF.

Points on this clonotype: Compared with germline, one end of the junction differs, possibly owing to a read error. This sequence joins TRBV20-1 and TRBJ2-7; 8 positions agree with TRBD1. CDR1 and CDR2 (germline): DFQATT, SNEGSKA (reference sequence). The CDR3 is 13 amino acids. CDR3 region: CSARGTGPYGQYF. CDR3 nucleotide sequence: TGCAGTGCTAGAGGGACAGGGCCCTACGGGCAGTACTTC.

This chain connects TRBV20-1 to TRBJ2-7; no clear D. The CDR3 consists of 13 residues. The germline CDR1 and CDR2 sequences are DFQATT and SNEGSKA (reference sequence). The V end was cut by 4 bases, the J end by 0 bases, with 10 bases between. This chain's CDR3 is CSAIAPGSYEQYF. DNA for the CDR3: TGCAGTGCTATCGCACCTGGCTCCTACGAGCAGTACTTC.

This clonotype occurred a few times. This rearrangement joins TRBV4-1 to TRBJ1-1, with D uncertain. Trimming removed 0 bases from V and 4 bases from J, with 9 bases in between. Germline CDR1 is MGHRA and CDR2 is YSYEKL. This CDR3 contains 14 residues. The CDR3 here is CASSQDFISTEAFF. The CDR3 nucleotides read TGCGCCAGCAGCCAAGATTTCATTTCCACTGAAGCTTTCTTT.

This clonotype was seen just once. The chain is built from TRBV28 and TRBJ2-1, with a tentative D call TRBD1 (6 bases). Germline values: CDR1 MDHEN, CDR2 SYDVKM. The CDR3 has 14 residues. V was clipped by 9 bases and J by 0 bases, with 12 bases between them. The CDR3 DNA sequence: TGTGCCAGTTGCCGGGACAACTCCTACAATGAGCAGTTCTTC. It yields the protein CASCRDNSYNEQFF.

There are many counts of this clonotype. The chain uses TRBV28 and TRBJ1-5; a possible D gene is TRBD1 (5 bases). Germline V gene data show CDR1 as MDHEN and CDR2 as SYDVKM. V was cut by 3 bases and J by 2 bases, with 8 bases left in between. This CDR3 region has 14 residues. The CDR3, as DNA: TGTGCCAGCAGTTTCGGGACCGGCAATCAGCCCCAGCATTTT. Its protein is CASSFGTGNQPQHF.

The genes are TRBV6-5 and TRBJ2-5; maybe TRBD1 (5 bases). Trimming pared 7 bases from V and 5 bases from J, leaving 14 bases between. Germline lookup yields CDR1 MNHEY and CDR2 SVGAGI. The CDR3 extends over 13 amino acids. CDR3 sequence: CASTRGRAETQYF. In nucleotides, the CDR3 is TGTGCCAGCACTAGAGGCAGGGCCGAGACCCAGTACTTC.

The chain couples TRBV20-1 to TRBJ1-2; D is perhaps TRBD1 (5 bases). In germline, CDR1 is DFQATT, CDR2 SNEGSKA (reference sequence). Trimming left V 3 bases short and J 2 bases short, with 10 bases between. CDR3 length equals 13 residues. The DNA of the CDR3 is TGCAGTGCTAGGATTAGGGGAAACTATGGCTACACCTTC. Protein: CSARIRGNYGYTF.

The table lists this clonotype with many counts. This sequence joins TRBV29-1 and TRBJ2-1, with TRBD2 matching 13 bases. Losses at the gene ends were 3 bases for V and 3 bases for J; bases not matched to a gene: 5. The CDR3 runs to 16 residues. The germline V gene has CDR1 SQVTM and CDR2 ANQGSEA. The CDR3 nucleotides are TGCAGCGTTGAGCCCACTAGCGGGGGGGTCTACAATGAGCAGTTCTTC. This sequence encodes CSVEPTSGGVYNEQFF.

This clonotype has more than one count but fewer than ten. The chain has TRBV25-1 and TRBJ2-5, with D unresolved. Trimming left V 7 bases short and J 13 bases short, with 16 bases between. Germline V CDR1 and CDR2: MGHDK, SYGVNS. The CDR3 sequence is 11 residues long. CDR3 protein: CASIGHGVLYF. The CDR3 bases are TGTGCCAGCATCGGGCACGGAGTGTTGTACTTC.

The chain has TRBV6-1 and TRBJ2-4; 12 nucleotides line up with TRBD2. The J call may be in error: the DNA end matches TRBJ2-7 better. Germline V lookup: CDR1 MNHNS, CDR2 SASEGT. CDR3 length: 15 amino acids. The CDR3 is CASRDRLAGADEQYF. For the CDR3, the DNA is TGTGCCAGCAGGGATCGACTAGCGGGAGCCGACGAGCAGTACTTC.

This clonotype appeared a few times. The chain recombines TRBV10-2 with TRBJ2-7; TRBD1 matches at 10 bases. CDR1 is WSHSY and CDR2 is SAAADI in the germline V gene. V lost 6 bases to trimming and J lost 7 bases; unmatched junction nucleotides: 6. This CDR3 spans 13 amino acids. The chain's CDR3 is CASRGDRGREQYF. For the CDR3, the DNA is TGCGCCAGCAGAGGGGACAGGGGCCGAGAGCAGTACTTC.

A few counts support this clonotype. CDR3 nucleotides: TGTGCCATCAGTGAGCGGACGGTGAGGACGGGTGGGGAGACCCAGTACTTC. Translation: CAISERTVRTGGETQYF. This chain links TRBV10-3 with TRBJ2-5; D not certain. Germline V CDR1 and CDR2: ENHRY, SYGVKD. V gave up 2 bases and J gave up 5 bases, with 21 bases separating them. There are 17 residues in the CDR3.

The rearrangement uses TRBV11-3 and TRBJ2-2; 7 nucleotides match TRBD1. The J segment lost 6 bases and the V segment lost 5 bases, leaving 15 bases of the junction unmatched. CDR1 is SGHNT, CDR2 YENEEA, per germline. This CDR3 is 17 amino acids long. The CDR3 coding sequence is TGTGCCAGCAGCCGAGGCTGGTGGCAGGGGGAATCCGGGGAGCTGTTTTTT. Translation gives CASSRGWWQGESGELFF.

The rearrangement links TRBV7-9 to TRBJ2-5, with TRBD1 identical over 8 bases. Germline loops: CDR1 SEHNR, CDR2 FQNEAQ (reference sequence). V shed 5 bases and J 2 bases; nucleotides not matched to a gene: 10. There are 16 residues in the CDR3. The CDR3 nucleotides are TGTGCCAGCAGCCGATCCGGGACAGGACAACAAGAGACCCAGTACTTC. It codes for CASSRSGTGQQETQYF.

The rearrangement links TRBV7-6 to TRBJ2-1, with 7 positions matching TRBD2. CDR1 and CDR2 (germline): SGHVS, FNYEAQ. The length of the CDR3 is 16 residues. Trimming at V came to 1 base and at J to 2 bases, leaving 5 bases not matched to a gene. CDR3 nucleotide sequence: TGTGCCAGCAGCTTAGTTCCTAGCGGCCCCTACAATGAGCAGTTCTTC. This gives the protein CASSLVPSGPYNEQFF.

There are a few counts of this clonotype. An end of the junction differs from the germline gene, which may be a read error. The chain links TRBV11-3 to TRBJ2-7; the D gene is possibly TRBD2 (6 bases). Germline V gene data show CDR1 as SGHNT and CDR2 as YENEEA. The CDR3 has 11 amino acids. Here the CDR3 reads CASSLDYKQYF. CDR3 sequence (DNA): TGTGCCAGCAGCCTGGACTACAAGCAGTACTTC.

In regard to this clonotype: Compared with germline, one end of the junction differs, possibly owing to a read error. V is TRBV27 and J is TRBJ2-7; 7 positions match TRBD2. Germline CDR1 and CDR2: MNHEY and SMNVEV (reference sequence). This CDR3 is 15 amino acids long. CDR3 coding DNA: TGTGTCAGCCGAGGGGCGGGGGTGGGGTCCTACGAGCAGTACTTC. It specifies CVSRGAGVGSYEQYF.

The gene calls are TRBV7-9 and TRBJ1-1; possible D gene TRBD1, 5 bases. The germline V gene encodes CDR1 SEHNR and CDR2 FQNEAQ (reference sequence). The CDR3 is made up of 14 amino acids. The V gene lost 5 bases and the J gene lost 8 bases, with 18 bases spanning the gap. The CDR3 DNA reads TGTGCCAGCAGCGGCCCGGGGGGGGGTCCCGAAGCTTTCTTT. It yields the protein CASSGPGGGPEAFF.

This clonotype was seen a handful of times. Here the CDR3 reads CASSRTGTGVHNEQFF. The CDR3 DNA is TGTGCCAGCAGCCGGACCGGGACAGGGGTACACAATGAGCAGTTCTTC. The gene calls are TRBV7-9 and TRBJ2-1, with 10 nucleotides matching TRBD1. The germline CDR1 and CDR2 sequences are SEHNR and FQNEAQ (reference sequence). Losses at the gene ends were 5 bases for V and 5 bases for J; bases not matched to a gene: 9. There are 16 residues in the CDR3.